The entry below gives a single T cell receptor beta chain sequence along with its context. Its target is unknown. The data were produced by immunoSEQ multiplex PCR, yet TCRdb's version contains in-frame clones alone and is incomplete. The data show 55,000 to 60,000 clones, around 90% seen once. During the collection period, no donor immune events like infections were recorded. This sample is drawn from a study of identifying expanded T cells in peripheral blood. Study-level findings and limits: Technical replicates showed roughly 1.2 changed clones; roughly two weeks roughly 18; four weeks 19. Across healthy donors, higher total template counts meant significantly greater roughly two-week count variance.

Germline V lookup: CDR1 LGHNA, CDR2 YSLEER. The CDR3 is made up of 18 amino acids. The V end lost 0 bases, the J end lost 4 bases, and 18 bases lay between the germline ends. Input material: blood. This clonotype was sampled from a person aged 18-70 years in good health. The rearrangement joins TRBV4-3 to TRBJ1-4, with D tentatively TRBD1 (5 bases). Here the CDR3 DNA reads TGCGCCAGCAGCCAAGAAAACGCCGGGACCTTCATTAATGAAAAACTGTTTTTT. Its translation: CASSQENAGTFINEKLFF.